One sample yielded the 20 T cell receptor beta chains listed below, sequenced in a study of chemoradiotherapy in HPV16-positive cancers (dated 2022 in TCRdb). Library construction relied on the immunoSEQ multiplex PCR assay. TCRdb provides this immuneACCESS table in a form limited to in-frame rearrangements. Some clones are lacking; in checked studies, under half of them reflect an unresolved V gene, and why the rest are absent is not known. The sample data list 8,000 to 9,500 clones, and roughly 70% of these were observed just once. The ten largest clones represent 10% of the sample. Source: tumor tissue, taken from a patient who underwent chemoradiotherapy. The receptors were sampled from a human donor with HPV-associated anogenital cancer.

J is TRBJ2-5 and V is TRBV28, with D maybe TRBD1 (6 bases). Germline V CDR1 and CDR2: MDHEN, SYDVKM. The CDR3 has 13 amino acids. V was pared by 3 bases and J by 4 bases, with 9 bases between. CDR3: CASSFFRGETQYF. CDR3 DNA: TGTGCCAGCAGTTTTTTCAGGGGAGAGACCCAGTACTTC.

This clone showed up just a few times. This rearrangement joins TRBV28 to TRBJ2-5, with 9 bases identical to TRBD1. The CDR3 consists of 14 residues. Germline V gene sequence: CDR1 MDHEN, CDR2 SYDVKM. V gave up 4 bases and J gave up 5 bases; unmatched junction bases: 5. Written as DNA, the CDR3 is TGTGCCAGCAGTTCGGGACAGGGTAGGGAGACCCAGTACTTC. Its protein product is CASSSGQGRETQYF. Drawing the rest from reference TRBV28 and TRBJ2-5, the complete variable domain is DVKVTQSSRYLVKRTGEKVFLECVQDMDHENMFWYRQDPGLGLRLIYFSYDVKMKEKGDIPEGYSVSREKKERFSLILESASTNQTSMYLCASSSGQGRETQYFGPGTRLLVL.

The V call is TRBV19, the J call TRBJ2-1; 11 bases agree with TRBD2. The ends lost 8 bases at V and 9 bases at J; junction bases unmatched: 6. This CDR3 is 13 amino acids long. CDR1 LNHDA and CDR2 SQIVND come from the germline V gene (reference sequence). In DNA, the CDR3 is TGTGCCAGTGCTCCGACTAGCGGGGTTGAGCAGTTCTTC. Amino acids: CASAPTSGVEQFF.

This chain uses TRBV5-1 with TRBJ2-3; D assignment may be TRBD1 or TRBD2 (5 bases each). V shed 5 bases and J shed 5 bases, with 12 bases lying between them. The CDR3 length is 13 residues. Germline CDR1 and CDR2: SGHRS and YFSETQ. The CDR3 sequence: CASRDLRGDTQYF. CDR3 DNA sequence: TGCGCCAGCAGGGACTTAAGGGGAGATACGCAGTATTTT.

CDR3 protein: CASSQGQLSSYNSPLHF. The CDR3 DNA is TGTGCCAGCAGCCAGGGACAGTTAAGCTCCTATAATTCACCCCTCCACTTT. The genes are TRBV7-2 and TRBJ1-6; TRBD1 aligns across 7 bases. With 5 bases clipped from V and 0 bases from J, the junction kept 7 bases outside the gene matches. Germline V lookup: CDR1 SGHTA, CDR2 FQGNSA. The CDR3 runs to 17 residues.

As DNA, the CDR3 is TGTGCCAGCAGCGAGGACAGGGTGACAGATACGCAGTATTTT. This translates into CASSEDRVTDTQYF. The chain joins TRBV9 to TRBJ2-3; TRBD1 matches at 8 bases. There are 14 residues in the CDR3. Germline loops: CDR1 SGDLS, CDR2 YYNGEE. V was clipped by 3 bases and J by 3 bases; unmatched bases: 3.

The CDR3: CASSSGDTGELFF. The CDR3 nucleotides are TGTGCCAGCAGCTCCGGGGACACCGGGGAGCTGTTTTTT. The chain is built from TRBV11-3 and TRBJ2-2, with a weak D call TRBD2 (5 bases). The CDR3 is 13 amino acids. Germline V gene sequence: CDR1 SGHNT, CDR2 YENEEA. Trimming stripped 4 bases from V and 3 bases from J, with 6 bases between.

This clone was found a few times. The chain combines TRBV27 with TRBJ1-5; possible D gene TRBD1, 5 bases. This CDR3 spans 14 amino acids. V dropped 0 bases and J dropped 11 bases, with 14 bases sitting between them. The germline CDR1 and CDR2 sequences are MNHEY and SMNVEV (reference sequence). The CDR3 spells CASSLSGEARAQHF. In DNA form, the CDR3 reads TGTGCCAGCAGTTTATCGGGGGAAGCCAGGGCCCAGCATTTT.

The chain is built from TRBV6-6 and TRBJ2-5; maybe TRBD1 (5 bases). V was pared by 8 bases and J by 2 bases, with 12 bases between. This CDR3 contains 13 residues. From germline, CDR1 is MNHNY and CDR2 SVGAGI (reference sequence). The CDR3, as DNA: TGTGCCAGCCTTCATGGGGCTCAAGAGACCCAGTACTTC. Translation gives CASLHGAQETQYF.

This clone turned up a few times. The V and J genes are TRBV6-6 and TRBJ2-7, with D possibly matching TRBD1 (6 bases). From germline, CDR1 is MNHNY and CDR2 SVGAGI (reference sequence). With 1 base removed from V and 0 bases from J, the gap between germline ends came to 13 bases. There are 16 residues in the CDR3. CDR3 DNA: TGTGCCAGCAGTTACTTAGGGGGTTTGCTCTCCTACGAGCAGTACTTC. Encoded protein: CASSYLGGLLSYEQYF.

This chain joins TRBV7-9 and TRBJ2-1, with 9 nucleotides matching TRBD2. Germline lookup yields CDR1 SEHNR and CDR2 FQNEAQ (reference sequence). The CDR3 is 16 residues long. Germline trimming cut 4 bases from V and 6 bases from J; bases unmatched to any gene: 10. The CDR3 nucleotides read TGTGCCAGCAGCTCCCCGCTTAGCGGGAGTCGCAATGAGCAGTTCTTC. It is translated as CASSSPLSGSRNEQFF.

The chain joins TRBV7-9 to TRBJ2-5; possible D gene TRBD2, 5 bases. Germline V gene sequence: CDR1 SEHNR, CDR2 FQNEAQ (reference sequence). V was trimmed by 1 base and J by 3 bases, leaving 9 bases between them. CDR3 length: 14 amino acids. CDR3 in amino acids: CASSLVSGKETQYF. The CDR3 nucleotides are TGTGCCAGCAGCTTAGTCAGCGGAAAAGAGACCCAGTACTTC. Based on the CDR3 plus reference TRBV7-9 and TRBJ2-5, the full variable domain is DTGVSQNPRHKITKRGQNVTFRCDPISEHNRLYWYRQTLGQGPEFLTYFQNEAQLEKSRLLSDRFSAERPKGSFSTLEIQRTEQGDSAMYLCASSLVSGKETQYFGPGTRLLVL.

The V gene is TRBV18, the J gene TRBJ2-2; TRBD1 agrees at 8 bases. The CDR3 is 18 amino acids. With 3 bases clipped from V and 3 bases from J, the junction kept 12 bases outside the gene matches. Per the germline V gene, CDR1 is KGHSH and CDR2 is LQKENI. CDR3 DNA: TGTGCCAGCTCACCTTATCAGTGGACAGGGTGGGACACCGGGGAGCTGTTTTTT. It encodes CASSPYQWTGWDTGELFF.

V and J are TRBV29-1 and TRBJ2-7; D perhaps matches TRBD1 (6 bases). Trimming stripped 7 bases from V and 3 bases from J, with 10 bases between. This CDR3 comprises 11 residues. The germline CDR1 and CDR2 sequences are SQVTM and ANQGSEA. CDR3 region: CSAGDNYEQYF. CDR3 nucleotide sequence: TGCAGCGCTGGGGACAACTACGAGCAGTACTTC.

The rearrangement links TRBV19 to TRBJ2-1; maybe TRBD2 (6 bases). The germline V gene encodes CDR1 LNHDA and CDR2 SQIVND (reference sequence). The CDR3 is 14 amino acids. V lost 8 bases and J 3 bases, leaving 14 bases between the germline ends. This CDR3 reads CASVSRGDYNEQFF. In nucleotides, the CDR3 is TGTGCCAGTGTGTCGCGGGGAGACTACAATGAGCAGTTCTTC. The whole variable domain, remainder taken from reference TRBV19 and TRBJ2-1, is DGGITQSPKYLFRKEGQNVTLSCEQNLNHDAMYWYRQDPGQGLRLIYYSQIVNDFQKGDIAEGYSVSREKKESFPLTVTSAQKNPTAFYLCASVSRGDYNEQFFGPGTRLTVL.

This clone was seen more than once but under ten times. The V call is TRBV29-1, the J call TRBJ2-3, with TRBD2 matching over 12 bases. CDR1 SQVTM and CDR2 ANQGSEA come from the germline V gene. This CDR3 region has 17 residues. J was trimmed by 4 bases and V by 0 bases; bases with no gene match: 8. The CDR3 protein is CSVEDLSSGRAADTQYF. The CDR3 DNA reads as TGCAGCGTTGAAGATCTCTCTAGCGGGAGGGCCGCAGATACGCAGTATTTT.

The V gene is TRBV11-2, the J gene TRBJ2-1; D remains ambiguous. Trimming left V 1 base short and J 9 bases short, with 7 bases between. The CDR3 length is 12 residues. Germline CDR1 reads SGHAT; CDR2 reads FQNNGV. CDR3 protein: CASSLAIFEQFF. CDR3 sequence (DNA): TGTGCCAGCAGCTTAGCAATTTTTGAGCAGTTCTTC.

With regard to this clone: Relative to the germline gene, one junction end is altered; a read error may explain this. V is TRBV2 and J is TRBJ2-7, with 10 bases identical to TRBD1. Germline CDR1 is SNHLY and CDR2 is FYNNEI. The CDR3 loop spans 15 amino acids. CDR3 sequence (DNA): TGCGCCAGCAGCCCCGGGACAGGGGAAGGTTACGAGCAGTACTTC. This encodes CASSPGTGEGYEQYF.

CDR3 amino acids: CASRDGLAGGPRETQYF. The CDR3 nucleotides read TGTGCCAGCAGAGATGGACTAGCGGGGGGGCCTCGGGAGACCCAGTACTTC. This chain connects TRBV2 to TRBJ2-5; 15 nucleotides align to TRBD2. J was trimmed by 5 bases and V by 6 bases; bases with no gene match: 10. Germline V CDR1 and CDR2: SNHLY, FYNNEI. The CDR3 consists of 17 residues.

The V gene is TRBV7-6, the J gene TRBJ2-7, with 7 positions matching TRBD2. Germline V gene data show CDR1 as SGHVS and CDR2 as FNYEAQ. With 3 bases clipped from V and 2 bases from J, the junction kept 1 base outside the gene matches. CDR3 length: 13 amino acids. CDR3: CASSFGLAYEQYF. DNA for the CDR3: TGTGCCAGCAGCTTCGGACTAGCCTACGAGCAGTACTTC.